These 20 T cell receptor beta chains were sequenced from one sample in a study of graft-versus-host responses after intestinal transplantation. Using immunoSEQ multiplex PCR, the repertoire was profiled, and TCRdb retains in-frame clones only, with some absent. The table shows thousands of clones, with about 20% occurring only once. Material: alloreactive CD4+ T cells from a mixed lymphocyte reaction culture, obtained before transplantation. Subset noted: CFSE-low proliferating T cells sorted from roughly 6-day pre-transplant mixed lymphocyte reaction (GvH or HvG direction). All receptors derive from a human patient who was an organ donor for intestinal transplantation.

This clone was observed a handful of times. In DNA, the CDR3 is TGTGCCAGCAGCTTAGGTAGAGGACAGGGGCGCTATGAGCAGTTCTTC. This encodes CASSLGRGQGRYEQFF. This rearrangement joins TRBV7-2 to TRBJ2-1, with 9 bases fitting TRBD1. The CDR3 contains 16 residues. CDR1 and CDR2 (germline): SGHTA, FQGNSA. The junction had 9 bases not matched to a gene; V was cut back by 1 base and J by 8 bases.

The chain links TRBV28 to TRBJ1-1; D call uncertain. The CDR3 covers 14 residues. Germline V CDR1 and CDR2: MDHEN, SYDVKM. Trimming cost V 3 bases and J 3 bases, with 11 bases left between them. Here the CDR3 reads CASSLRWTDTEAFF. CDR3 sequence (DNA): TGTGCCAGCAGTTTGAGGTGGACTGACACTGAAGCTTTCTTT.

This clone was seen more than once but under ten times. The rearrangement uses TRBV11-2 and TRBJ2-7; tentatively, D is TRBD1 (5 bases). CDR3 length equals 14 residues. Looked up from germline, CDR1 is SGHAT and CDR2 is FQNNGV. Trimming removed 3 bases from V and 2 bases from J, with 11 bases in between. CDR3 sequence reads: CASSFSRVAYEQYF. In nucleotides, the CDR3 is TGTGCCAGCAGCTTCAGCAGGGTCGCCTACGAGCAGTACTTC.

CDR3 sequence reads: CASSQDAGALGAQHF. The CDR3 DNA reads TGCGCCAGCAGCCAAGACGCCGGGGCTTTAGGGGCCCAGCATTTT. The genes are TRBV4-1 and TRBJ1-5, with D tentatively TRBD1 (5 bases). The germline V gene has CDR1 MGHRA and CDR2 YSYEKL. The CDR3 has 15 amino acids. V was cut by 0 bases and J by 11 bases, with 17 bases left in between.

The chain is built from TRBV6-6 and TRBJ2-1, with D possibly being TRBD1 or TRBD2 (5 bases each). V was trimmed by 2 bases and J by 2 bases, leaving 10 bases between them. From germline, CDR1 is MNHNY and CDR2 SVGAGI (reference sequence). The CDR3 contains 15 residues. The CDR3 DNA reads TGTGCCAGCAGTTACGAGGGGCAGACCTACAATGAGCAGTTCTTC. Translated, it gives CASSYEGQTYNEQFF.

This clone was detected only a few times. The chain has TRBV7-8 and TRBJ2-7; a possible D gene is TRBD1 (6 bases). Trimming took off 5 bases at V and 0 bases at J, with 8 bases between the two ends. This CDR3 comprises 13 residues. Germline assignment: CDR1 SGHVS and CDR2 FQNEAQ. The CDR3 loop reads CASSPGASYEQYF. DNA of the CDR3: TGTGCCAGCAGCCCAGGGGCCTCCTACGAGCAGTACTTC.

This clone came up a few times. The gene calls are TRBV6-6 and TRBJ2-7; no definite D call. The CDR3 contains 14 residues. Germline V lookup: CDR1 MNHNY, CDR2 SVGAGI (reference sequence). V was trimmed by 5 bases and J by 2 bases, leaving 13 bases between them. This CDR3 is CASSTRTPAYEQYF. The CDR3 nucleotides are TGTGCCAGCAGTACCCGTACTCCCGCCTACGAGCAGTACTTC.

By proportion, this clone is medium-sized (0.01 to 0.1%). J is TRBJ1-2 and V is TRBV18, with TRBD1 identical over 9 bases. Germline assignment: CDR1 KGHSH and CDR2 LQKENI. This CDR3 has 14 residues. V trimming: 4 bases; J trimming: 4 bases; junction bases outside the gene matches: 4. The CDR3 loop reads CASSHDRGFYGYTF. CDR3 DNA: TGTGCCAGCTCACATGACAGGGGGTTCTATGGCTACACCTTC. Full variable domain (missing parts from reference TRBV18 and TRBJ1-2): NAGVMQNPRHLVRRRGQEARLRCSPMKGHSHVYWYRQLPEEGLKFMVYLQKENIIDESGMPKERFSAEFPKEGPSILRIQQVVRGDSAAYFCASSHDRGFYGYTFGSGTRLTVV.

Only a few counts were recorded for this clone. The V gene is TRBV29-1, the J gene TRBJ2-6; the D is unclear. This CDR3 has 15 amino acids. Between the trimmed V and J ends, which lost 4 bases and 0 bases, there was a span of 10 bases. Per germline, CDR1 SQVTM and CDR2 ANQGSEA. The CDR3 coding sequence is TGCAGCGTTGGTTACGGATACTCTGGGGCCAACGTCCTGACTTTC. This sequence encodes CSVGYGYSGANVLTF. Complete variable domain (other parts from reference TRBV29-1 and TRBJ2-6): SAVISQKPSRDICQRGTSLTIQCQVDSQVTMMFWYRQQPGQSLTLIATANQGSEATYESGFVIDKFPISRPNLTFSTLTVSNMSPEDSSIYLCSVGYGYSGANVLTFGAGSRLTVL.

The sample holds a few counts of this clone. The chain joins TRBV11-2 to TRBJ1-2; no firm D call. CDR1 is SGHAT and CDR2 is FQNNGV in the germline V gene. The CDR3 spans 13 residues. Trimming shortened V by 0 bases and J by 0 bases, and 2 bases separated the two germline ends. The CDR3 reads CASSLDTNYGYTF. The CDR3 DNA follows: TGTGCCAGCAGCTTAGACACTAACTATGGCTACACCTTC.

This clone was seen a handful of times. A single base separates this from a much larger clone, so it may be a read error. The CDR3 region is CAWRRMGLRFNQPQHF. CDR3 nucleotides: TGTGCCTGGAGGAGAATGGGACTTCGTTTCAATCAGCCCCAGCATTTT. This sequence joins TRBV30 and TRBJ1-5; possible D gene TRBD1, 5 bases. CDR1 and CDR2 from the germline V gene are GTSNPN and SVGIG (reference sequence). Trimming stripped 3 bases from V and 3 bases from J, with 18 bases between. This CDR3 has 16 amino acids.

In its sample, this clone ranks as medium-sized. The gene calls are TRBV7-8 and TRBJ2-7, with D perhaps matching TRBD1 (6 bases). Per the germline V gene, CDR1 is SGHVS and CDR2 is FQNEAQ. Trimming took 5 bases from V and 2 from J, leaving 13 bases between them. This CDR3 has 14 residues. CDR3 sequence (DNA): TGTGCCAGCAGCCTACGGACAGCCCCCTACGAGCAGTACTTC. Translated, it gives CASSLRTAPYEQYF. Full variable domain (outside the CDR3, taken from reference TRBV7-8 and TRBJ2-7): GAGVSQSPRYKVAKRGQDVALRCDPISGHVSLFWYQQALGQGPEFLTYFQNEAQLDKSGLPSDRFFAERPEGSVSTLKIQRTQQEDSAVYLCASSLRTAPYEQYFGPGTRLTVT.

The chain employs TRBV6-8 and TRBJ1-1, with a weak D call TRBD1 (6 bases). This CDR3 has 13 residues. V shed 6 bases and J shed 6 bases, with 14 bases lying between them. CDR1 and CDR2 from the germline V gene are MNHGY and SAAAGT. CDR3 in DNA: TGTGCCAGCAGGAAAGGGGGGTGGGCTGAAGCTTTCTTT. Translating gives CASRKGGWAEAFF.

The rearrangement links TRBV9 to TRBJ2-5, with D perhaps TRBD2 (5 bases). V gave up 4 bases and J gave up 3 bases, with 22 bases separating them. The germline CDR1 and CDR2 sequences are SGDLS and YYNGEE. The CDR3 covers 17 residues. Written as DNA, the CDR3 is TGTGCCAGCAGCCCCGGGGTCTCGCCCCGCCAAAAAGAGACCCAGTACTTC. Its protein is CASSPGVSPRQKETQYF.

This clone showed up just a few times. The rearrangement joins TRBV6-1 to TRBJ2-3, with 8 bases that match TRBD2. Germline CDR1 and CDR2: MNHNS and SASEGT. The CDR3 contains 13 residues. Trimming took 6 bases from V and 1 from J; bases not matched to a gene: 0. The CDR3 coding sequence is TGTGCCAGCAGGACTAGCGGCACAGATACGCAGTATTTT. Its translation: CASRTSGTDTQYF.

This rearrangement joins TRBV7-2 to TRBJ1-2; 9 bases map to TRBD1. Trimming took 2 bases from V and 3 from J; bases not matched to a gene: 7. The CDR3 spans 16 residues. Germline values: CDR1 SGHTA, CDR2 FQGNSA. The chain's CDR3 is CASSLRGQGSHYGYTF. In DNA form, the CDR3 reads TGTGCCAGCAGCTTAAGGGGACAGGGTTCTCACTATGGCTACACCTTC.

This clone has more than one count but fewer than ten. Its ends do not fully match the called genes, so a read error is possible. The genes are TRBV6-5 and TRBJ2-3, with 7 bases matching TRBD1. This CDR3 is 14 amino acids long. Per the germline V gene, CDR1 is MNHEY and CDR2 is SVGAGI. CDR3 sequence (DNA): TGTGCCATCAGTGAGGGGGCACTCACAGATACGCAGTATTTT. Protein product: CAISEGALTDTQYF.

This clone came up a few times. J is TRBJ2-4 and V is TRBV7-8; 16 bases map to TRBD2. The CDR3 sequence is 17 residues long. V was clipped by 6 bases and J by 4 bases; unmatched bases: 6. The germline V gene has CDR1 SGHVS and CDR2 FQNEAQ. The CDR3: CASSGTSGGVVKNIQYF. CDR3 bases: TGTGCCAGCAGTGGGACTAGCGGGGGGGTAGTAAAAAACATTCAGTACTTC. The full variable domain, rest sourced from reference TRBV7-8 and TRBJ2-4, is GAGVSQSPRYKVAKRGQDVALRCDPISGHVSLFWYQQALGQGPEFLTYFQNEAQLDKSGLPSDRFFAERPEGSVSTLKIQRTQQEDSAVYLCASSGTSGGVVKNIQYFGAGTRLSVL.

The V and J genes are TRBV4-2 and TRBJ2-5; 8 bases fit TRBD2. The CDR3 totals 17 residues. Unmatched junction bases numbered 15, after V lost 5 bases and J lost 4 bases. Germline CDR1 reads LGHNA; CDR2 reads YNFKEQ. CDR3 loop: CASSFGSLAASSETQYF. CDR3 sequence (DNA): TGTGCCAGCAGCTTTGGATCACTAGCGGCATCGTCAGAGACCCAGTACTTC.

This clone has just a few counts. The gene calls are TRBV2 and TRBJ1-2, with D possibly being TRBD1 (5 bases). V was clipped by 8 bases and J by 5 bases, with 9 bases between them. The CDR3 is made up of 11 amino acids. From germline, CDR1 is SNHLY and CDR2 FYNNEI. CDR3 sequence: CASAGGYGYTF. In DNA, the CDR3 is TGTGCCAGCGCTGGGGGGTATGGCTACACCTTC.